A single T cell receptor (beta chain) is shown here with its context. Its antigen is unidentified. This sample is drawn from a study of T cells in localized non-small cell lung cancer. Study observations and caveats: Across samples, adjacent lung featured a median 57 of the top 100 tumor clones. Longer overall survival was linked to higher blood T cell density. Uninvolved adjacent lung, not tumor, had the highest T cell clonality.

The method was immunoSEQ multiplex PCR; TCRdb's version includes in-frame clones alone and lacks a portion of them. The sample includes over 45,000 clones, approximately 90% of them seen just once. The V end was cut by 8 bases, the J end by 1 base, with 5 bases between. Per germline, CDR1 MDHEN and CDR2 SYDVKM. The CDR3 sequence is 11 residues long. This specimen consisted of peripheral blood, obtained before any cancer treatment. The clonotype comes from a man aged 40-75 years with stage I squamous cell lung carcinoma. V and J are TRBV28 and TRBJ1-1; the D is unclear. The CDR3 DNA sequence: TGTGCCAGCGCACAGAACACTGAAGCTTTCTTT. It translates to CASAQNTEAFF.